This TCR beta chain was documented in a study of T cells in Graves' hyperthyroidism and ophthalmopathy (dated by TCRdb to the late 2010s). Turning to the overall study: Peripheral blood samples were taken at the time of initial diagnosis, prior to any treatment. After sampling, hyperthyroidism patients received methimazole starting at 30 mg daily, and ophthalmopathy patients received high-dose intravenous methylprednisolone. Thyroid tissue and blood T-cell repertoires from six Graves' hyperthyroidism patients were also compared in the study. Whether ophthalmopathy could be predicted prospectively was tested in an independent validation cohort made up of about 18 hyperthyroidism patients plus 17 patients who later progressed to ophthalmopathy. The 95 to 100 discovery patients were randomly split 7:3 into training and test sets. The paper reports TCR Vbeta CDR3 sequencing of more than 120 peripheral blood samples: under 45 ophthalmopathy, around 80 hyperthyroidism and around 17 progressor patients. A discovery cohort of roughly 100 patients, about 43 with Graves' ophthalmopathy and 57 with stable Graves' hyperthyroidism, was used to find distinguishing TCR V-J signatures. Broad study findings and their caveats: Blood samples also contained most of the expanded thyroid clonotypes (frequency above 0.001), which suggests that blood repertoires may reflect thyroid immune responses. A 13 V-J signature model separated ophthalmopathy from stable hyperthyroidism, with approximately 86% sensitivity and approximately 81% specificity in cross-validation and 80%/75% in testing. No statistical method was used to set the sample size in advance, and investigators knew the group allocation. In validation, the model predicted progression to ophthalmopathy with approximately 69% sensitivity and about 72% specificity, a median of approximately 6.7 months before onset.

This clonotype was seen many times. Its recognized antigen is unknown. Per-base qualities were not stored, and no clone one base away is much larger. Stable Graves' hyperthyroidism was defined as the absence of progression to ophthalmopathy over 18 months of follow-up. Hyperthyroidism patients were newly diagnosed, had a disease duration of under 2 months, and were aged 18 to 65 years. The study excluded patients with uncontrolled infections, other autoimmune diseases, pregnancy or lactation. Diagnoses relied on clinical symptoms, serum thyroxine and TRAb, thyroid ultrasound and orbital computed tomography. PBMCs were separated from under 12 ml of fresh peripheral blood using Ficoll-Paque density gradient centrifugation. Total RNA was extracted with Trizol reagent, and quality was checked on an Agilent 2100 Bioanalyzer. TCR beta CDR3 regions were amplified from RNA transcripts. The first round of RT-PCR for the TCR CDR3 was performed with the HTBI primer set and the Qiagen OneStep RT-PCR kit. Libraries were constructed in a second round of multiplex PCR, after which size selection and purification were carried out. The libraries were sequenced on an Illumina HiSeq2000 using paired-end 100 bp reads. Per the authors' processing: SOAPnuke was used to process the raw data, with reads discarded if the reads contained adapters or uncalled bases, had a mean Phred below 15, or lacked an exact constant-primer or identifier match. COPE v1.2.5 was used to merge high-quality paired reads, and clonotypes were defined as unique nucleotide sequences. MiTCR v1.1 was used to align the clonotypes against IMGT TRBV, TRBD and TRBJ reference segments. Only V-J combinations with frequency above 0.0001, covering 98% to 99.2% of repertoires, were analysed. A TCS score was defined as the ratio between F50 (clonal expansion) and ExV (chaos), using BLOSUM62-based TCRdist between CDR3 peptides within each V-J. Welch's t-statistics and random forest reduced fewer than 550 V-J features to about 13, which were used in a naive Bayes classifier (R e1071). Clones were called with MiXCR by TCRdb after fastp trimmed the public reads at Q25, and only in-frame beta chains were retained. CDR3 protein sequences are deduplicated, and each keeps its most common genes and DNA. TCRdb's processing, not the authors' own work, is the source of the V and J calls. The sample table holds fewer than 200,000 distinct CDR3 sequences, of which over 15% were seen once. The ten largest clones add up to 25% to 30% of the sample.

The receptor was derived from a woman in her 50s with Graves' hyperthyroidism. The sequencing input was blood.

The CDR3 protein is CASSLAQGGGNEQFF. The DNA sequence reads TGTGCCAGCAGCTTAGCACAGGGAGGTGGAAATGAGCAGTTCTTC. The sequence links TRBV7-9 to TRBJ2-1, with the D call perhaps TRBD1 or TRBD2, each one matching 6 bases. Trimming takes 0 bases from V and 7 bases from J, and the germline ends sit 13 bases apart. The CDR3 runs 15 residues from the cysteine to the phenylalanine. Only the CDR3 portion is preserved as DNA: 45 bases, with reading frame beginning at the first base. Taken from the germline V gene (reference sequence), the CDR1 and CDR2 loops are SEHNR and FQNEAQ.